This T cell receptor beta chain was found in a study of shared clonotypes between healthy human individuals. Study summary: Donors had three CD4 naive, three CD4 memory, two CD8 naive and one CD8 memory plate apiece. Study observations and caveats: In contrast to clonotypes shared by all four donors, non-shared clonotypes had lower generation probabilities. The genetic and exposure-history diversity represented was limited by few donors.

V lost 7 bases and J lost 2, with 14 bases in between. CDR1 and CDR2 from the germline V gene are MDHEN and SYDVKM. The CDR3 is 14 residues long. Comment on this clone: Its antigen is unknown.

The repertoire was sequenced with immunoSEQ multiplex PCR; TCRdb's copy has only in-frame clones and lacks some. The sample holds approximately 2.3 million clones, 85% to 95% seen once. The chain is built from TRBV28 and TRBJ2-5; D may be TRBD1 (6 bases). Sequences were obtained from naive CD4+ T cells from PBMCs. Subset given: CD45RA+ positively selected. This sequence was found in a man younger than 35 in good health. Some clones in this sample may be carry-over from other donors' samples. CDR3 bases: TGTGCCAGCAACCCATGGGGGCGTCAAGAGACCCAGTACTTC. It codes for CASNPWGRQETQYF. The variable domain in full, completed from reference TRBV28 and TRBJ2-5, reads DVKVTQSSRYLVKRTGEKVFLECVQDMDHENMFWYRQDPGLGLRLIYFSYDVKMKEKGDIPEGYSVSREKKERFSLILESASTNQTSMYLCASNPWGRQETQYFGPGTRLLVL.